Listed below are T cell receptor beta chains from one sample, sequenced in a study of blood T cell repertoires in COVID-19. Using immunoSEQ multiplex PCR, the repertoire was profiled, and TCRdb retains in-frame clones only, with some absent. Among under 200,000 clones listed, 80% to 95% were seen once. The specimen sequenced was peripheral blood. Receptor source: a man aged 45-65 years with acute or convalescent COVID-19. CDR3s include the opening cysteine and the closing phenylalanine or tryptophan. The order of the fields is J gene, D gene, CDR3 length, V gene, clone size, CDR3 protein, CDR3 DNA. A D gene is named only where the DNA matches it firmly. Clone size, where shown, is once, few, many, or a class for clones that have expanded.

>TRBJ2-5|TRBD2|14|TRBV18|NA
CASSPVGGEETQYF
TGTGCCAGCTCACCAGTCGGGGGGGAAGAGACCCAGTACTTC
>TRBJ2-7|TRBD1|13|TRBV6-4|NA
CASARTGDGEQYF
TGTGCCAGCGCCCGGACAGGGGACGGCGAGCAGTACTTC
>TRBJ2-7|TRBD2|16|TRBV4-2|NA
CASSRELAGESYEQYF
TGTGCCAGCAGCCGGGAGCTAGCGGGAGAGTCCTACGAGCAGTACTTC
>TRBJ2-5|TRBD1|13|TRBV18|NA
CASSRQGAETQYF
TGTGCCAGCTCACGACAGGGTGCAGAGACCCAGTACTTC
>TRBJ2-1|NA|18|TRBV18|NA
CASSPQTSTGSSYNEQFF
TGTGCCAGCTCACCTCAAACATCTACAGGGAGCTCCTACAATGAGCAGTTCTTC
>TRBJ1-5|NA|13|TRBV29-1|few
CSVLTQANQPQHF
TGCAGCGTTCTTACTCAGGCGAATCAGCCCCAGCATTTT
>TRBJ2-3|NA|16|TRBV28|NA
CASSSHPGGTTDTQYF
TGTGCCAGCAGTTCCCACCCGGGGGGCACCACAGATACGCAGTATTTT
>TRBJ1-2|TRBD1|12|TRBV7-2|NA
CASSSDRAGYTF
TGTGCCAGCAGCTCCGACAGGGCTGGCTACACCTTC
>TRBJ2-1|NA|13|TRBV27|NA
CASSLGDLNEQFF
TGTGCCAGCAGTTTAGGAGACCTCAATGAGCAGTTCTTC
>TRBJ1-6|NA|15|TRBV2|NA
CASSGDRLLNSPLHF
TGTGCCAGCAGTGGCGACAGATTGTTGAATTCACCCCTCCACTTT
>TRBJ1-6|NA|14|TRBV5-1|NA
CASSLGQALSPLHF
TGCGCCAGCAGCTTGGGGCAGGCTCTTTCACCCCTCCACTTT
>TRBJ1-1|TRBD1|15|TRBV27|NA
CASSPTGGRRTEAFF
TGTGCCAGCAGCCCAACAGGGGGAAGGAGGACTGAAGCTTTCTTT